This entry describes one T cell receptor beta chain. No antigen is known for it. Study-wide results and limits: Greatest tumor Treg TCR overlap was with tumor naive CD4+ cells.

Deletions cut 7 bases from V and 1 base from J, with 13 bases between. The germline gives CDR1 LNHDA, CDR2 SQIVND (reference sequence). This CDR3 region has 15 residues. Tregs were sorted as CD4+CD25+CD127-/low cells. TCRdb redid the calling of the 5' RACE reads with MiXCR, one entry per CDR3 protein. The sample shows 30,000 to 35,000 distinct CDR3 sequences, 25% to 30% of them seen only once. Sequencing input: tumor-infiltrating Tregs sorted from the breast tumor. This chain uses TRBV19 with TRBJ2-2, with D perhaps TRBD1 (5 bases). The receptor was derived from a female donor with breast cancer. The DNA of the CDR3 is TGTGCCAGTACCTGGGGCCCTAAGAACACCGGGGAGCTGTTTTTT. Translation: CASTWGPKNTGELFF.